A single sample is the source of the 11 T cell receptor beta chains below, sequenced in a study of cytomegalovirus exposure and HLA in healthy donors. PCR used 60 Vbeta primers and 13 Jbeta primers. This table comes from immunoSEQ multiplex PCR, and its TCRdb copy is limited to in-frame clones, with some not included. The data show around 91,000 clones, less than 70% seen once. The sample comprised PBMCs. All receptors come from a human donor in good health.

The rearrangement joins TRBV5-1 to TRBJ2-3; no clear D. Germline values: CDR1 SGHRS, CDR2 YFSETQ. V lost 0 bases, J lost 0 bases, and 8 bases lay in between. The CDR3 has 15 amino acids. DNA for the CDR3: TGCGCCAGCAGCTTGGAACCACTCAGCACAGATACGCAGTATTTT. The encoded protein is CASSLEPLSTDTQYF.

The chain has TRBV2 and TRBJ2-3, with TRBD1 matching over 9 bases. With V trimmed by 6 bases and J by 3 bases, 7 bases remained unmatched. The CDR3 covers 15 residues. Germline CDR1 and CDR2: SNHLY and FYNNEI. The DNA of the CDR3 is TGTGCCAGCAGCCCCGACAGGGGGGGAACAGATACGCAGTATTTT. Its translation is CASSPDRGGTDTQYF.

Only a few counts were recorded for this clone. At one of its ends the junction is not consistent with the germline gene, which may arise from a read error. The chain links TRBV5-1 to TRBJ2-3; 10 nucleotides align to TRBD2. CDR1 and CDR2 (germline): SGHRS, YFSETQ. CDR3 size: 15 residues. The DNA of the CDR3 is TGCGCCAGCAGTCAGCTAGCGGGGGATGCAGATGCGCAGTATTTT. Translation: CASSQLAGDADAQYF.

The chain couples TRBV9 to TRBJ1-1; D might be TRBD1 (6 bases). Trimming removed 2 bases at V and 11 bases at J, with 19 bases between. This CDR3 is built from 14 residues. Germline V gives CDR1 SGDLS, CDR2 YYNGEE. CDR3 protein: CASSVSRGQRGAFF. The CDR3 coding sequence is TGTGCCAGCAGCGTCTCACGGGGACAACGTGGGGCTTTCTTT.

The V call is TRBV5-6, the J call TRBJ2-4; 8 bases are shared with TRBD2. With 4 bases clipped from V and 7 bases from J, the junction kept 13 bases outside the gene matches. Germline V gene lookup returns CDR1 SGHDT and CDR2 YYEEEE. The CDR3 is 16 residues long. DNA for the CDR3: TGTGCCAGCAGCCCAAATGCGGGGGGCTGGGGGAACATTCAGTACTTC. This codes for CASSPNAGGWGNIQYF.

This clone was detected a few times. As DNA, the CDR3 is TGCAGTGCAGGGACAGGGGGGACCTTC. Translation gives CSAGTGGTF. The chain uses TRBV20-1 and TRBJ1-2; 11 bases fit TRBD1. The V and J ends lost 6 bases and 14 bases, in that order; junction bases with no gene match: 2. Germline loops: CDR1 DFQATT, CDR2 SNEGSKA (reference sequence). The CDR3 has 9 amino acids.

The chain uses TRBV7-6 and TRBJ2-7; 9 bases align to TRBD1. Germline CDR1 and CDR2: SGHVS and FNYEAQ. CDR3 size: 17 residues. J was trimmed by 2 bases and V by 3 bases; bases with no gene match: 11. The CDR3 region is CASSLGPVGQGAYEQYF. The DNA for the CDR3 is TGTGCCAGCAGCTTGGGCCCGGTGGGACAGGGTGCCTACGAGCAGTACTTC.

V and J are TRBV29-1 and TRBJ2-1, with 9 bases matching TRBD2. CDR1 SQVTM and CDR2 ANQGSEA come from the germline V gene. The CDR3 runs 14 residues. V was pared by 4 bases and J by 3 bases, with 4 bases of the junction left unmatched. CDR3 nucleotide sequence: TGCAGCGTTGTCGCGGGGGGGAACTACAATGAGCAGTTCTTC. Amino acid sequence: CSVVAGGNYNEQFF.

V gene TRBV18 combines with J gene TRBJ1-1; the D gene is possibly TRBD1 (5 bases). CDR1 is KGHSH and CDR2 is LQKENI in the germline V gene. Trimming shortened V by 2 bases and J by 6 bases, and 13 bases separated the two germline ends. The CDR3 length is 14 residues. This CDR3 reads CASSPVSTGSEAFF. The CDR3 bases are TGTGCCAGCTCACCAGTTTCCACAGGTTCTGAAGCTTTCTTT.

This clone has more than one count but fewer than ten. V gene TRBV7-3 combines with J gene TRBJ2-7, with D tentatively TRBD2 (6 bases). CDR3 length: 14 amino acids. V dropped 0 bases and J dropped 0 bases, with 6 bases sitting between them. Germline V gives CDR1 SGHTA, CDR2 FQGTGA. For the CDR3, the DNA is TGTGCCAGCAGCTTAACTAGCGGCTCCTACGAGCAGTACTTC. Protein product: CASSLTSGSYEQYF.

This clone was recorded a few times. This chain uses TRBV5-4 with TRBJ2-1; 11 bases line up with TRBD2. Per the germline V gene, CDR1 is SGHNT and CDR2 is YYREEE (reference sequence). The CDR3 runs to 17 residues. V lost 3 bases and J lost 3; bases outside the gene matches: 8. In DNA, the CDR3 is TGTGCCAGCAGCTGGCGGCTAGCGGGGGGATACTACAATGAGCAGTTCTTC. Encoded protein: CASSWRLAGGYYNEQFF. Full variable domain (remainder filled in from reference TRBV5-4 and TRBJ2-1): ETGVTQSPTHLIKTRGQQVTLRCSSQSGHNTVSWYQQALGQGPQFIFQYYREEENGRGNFPPRFSGLQFPNYSSELNVNALELDDSALYLCASSWRLAGGYYNEQFFGPGTRLTVL.